This TCR beta chain is from a study of shared clonotypes between healthy human individuals. The wider study: Each donor's CD8 memory used one plate, CD8 naive two, each CD4 subset three.

Concerning this clone: The antigen remains unidentified.

J was trimmed by 2 bases and V by 1 base; bases with no gene match: 5. CDR1 is SGHAT, CDR2 FQDESV, per germline (reference sequence). CDR3 length: 18 amino acids. Original processing methods: For the immunoSEQ data, sequences were junction-only without quality scores, so filtering differed. Data came from immunoSEQ multiplex PCR; TCRdb stores just in-frame clones and leaves some out. V and J calls and clone size are copied from that table; D and trimming were computed from the DNA. The data contain roughly 590,000 clones, about 95% of them seen just once; the ten biggest clones take up 0.11%. CD45RO-negative, CCR7-selected cells formed the naive CD8 fraction, which excluded terminally differentiated effector memory CD45RA+ cells. The study, taken as a whole, reports: Clonotypes not shared had lower generation probabilities than those common to all four donors. Memory subsets generally showed smaller estimated richness than naive subsets did.

This sequence originates from a woman in her 30s in good health. The sequencing sample was made of naive CD8+ T cells sorted from blood. J is TRBJ2-6 and V is TRBV11-1, with 10 bases fitting TRBD2. The CDR3 region has the DNA TGTGCCAGCAGCTTAGGACTAGCGGGTCCCGCTGGGGCCAACGTCCTGACTTTC. Translating gives CASSLGLAGPAGANVLTF. Variable domain in full (rest from reference TRBV11-1 and TRBJ2-6): EAEVAQSPRYKITEKSQAVAFWCDPISGHATLYWYRQILGQGPELLVQFQDESVVDDSQLPKDRFSAERLKGVDSTLKIQPAELGDSAMYLCASSLGLAGPAGANVLTFGAGSRLTVL.